Reported below is one T cell receptor (beta chain). The sample originates from a study of beta chain features in type 1 diabetes. Germline V gives CDR1 LNHNV, CDR2 YYDKDF (reference sequence). The trim removed 6 bases at V and 1 base at J, leaving 6 bases unmatched. There are 16 residues in the CDR3. Reverse transcribing all isolated RNA meant expressed TCRB transcripts were sequenced. TCRdb's copy holds only in-frame clones and misses some; the assay was immunoSEQ multiplex PCR. The sample yields about 44,000 clones, about half seen once. The TCR originated in a woman aged 18-29 years in good health. Sequences were obtained from Tregs from blood. The chain joins TRBV15 to TRBJ2-1; 10 bases match TRBD1. The CDR3 reads CATRSPGQGSYNEQFF. CDR3 nucleotides: TGTGCCACCAGGTCACCGGGACAGGGGTCCTACAATGAGCAGTTCTTC.